This TCR beta chain was found in a study of PD-L1 blockade in urothelial cancer. Overall study context: Starting around 2014, patients were given atezolizumab (1,200 mg intravenously every 3 weeks). As for prior chemotherapy regimens, patients had received 0 to 3. Overall study findings and caveats: Better survival was predicted by below-median pretreatment blood TCR clonality.

This table comes from immunoSEQ multiplex PCR, and its TCRdb copy is limited to in-frame clones, with some not included. The sample contains tens of thousands of clones, 80% to 90% of which appear only once. CDR3 length: 13 residues. J gave up 7 bases and V 1 base, and 3 bases lay outside the gene matches. CDR1 MGHRA and CDR2 YSYEKL come from the germline V gene. The time point is: peripheral blood 6 weeks after treatment start. The patients had locally advanced or metastatic urothelial carcinoma. This clone was detected a few times. Its antigen is currently unknown. The TCR originated in a man aged 65 to 85 with urothelial cancer. The chain couples TRBV4-1 to TRBJ1-1, with 7 positions matching TRBD1. The input for sequencing was PBMCs, taken around atezolizumab (anti-PD-L1) treatment. The CDR3 DNA reads as TGCGCCAGCAGCCAAGGGGGGACAGTTGAAGCTTTCTTT. This codes for CASSQGGTVEAFF.